Listed below are T cell receptor beta chains from one sample, sequenced in a study of cytomegalovirus exposure and HLA in healthy donors. The protocol was immunoSEQ multiplex PCR, while the TCRdb copy is restricted to in-frame clones and leaves out a portion. The data show over 150,000 clones, roughly nine tenths seen once. The material sequenced was PBMCs. The receptors were sampled from a woman between 18 and 30 years old in good health and CMV-seropositive. CDR3s include the opening cysteine and the closing phenylalanine or tryptophan. The D gene is left open where the match is weak. Clone size, where shown, is once, few, many, or a class for clones that have expanded.

d_call: TRBD2
clone_size: -
j_call: TRBJ2-5
v_call: TRBV2
cdr3_aa: CASSPRAGGRGETQYF
cdr3_nt: TGTGCCAGCAGTCCCCGAGCGGGGGGGCGGGGAGAGACCCAGTACTTC

d_call: TRBD2
clone_size: medium-sized
j_call: TRBJ2-3
v_call: TRBV15
cdr3_aa: CATSRDPSGRSDTQYF
cdr3_nt: TGTGCCACCAGCAGAGATCCTAGCGGGAGGAGCGATACGCAGTATTTT

d_call: TRBD2
clone_size: -
j_call: TRBJ2-7
v_call: TRBV28
cdr3_aa: CASTRTSGYSYEQYF
cdr3_nt: TGTGCCAGCACCCGGACTAGCGGATACTCCTACGAGCAGTACTTC

d_call: TRBD1
clone_size: -
j_call: TRBJ1-5
v_call: TRBV9
cdr3_aa: CASSGTGGPNQPQHF
cdr3_nt: TGTGCCAGCAGCGGGACAGGGGGCCCCAATCAGCCCCAGCATTTT

d_call: TRBD2
clone_size: -
j_call: TRBJ2-7
v_call: TRBV14
cdr3_aa: CASSQGAGGARSYEQYF
cdr3_nt: TGTGCCAGCAGCCAAGGGGCGGGGGGGGCCCGCTCCTACGAGCAGTACTTC

d_call: TRBD2
clone_size: once
j_call: TRBJ2-3
v_call: TRBV6-4
cdr3_aa: CASSELAGETDTQYF
cdr3_nt: TGTGCCAGCAGTGAATTAGCGGGAGAGACAGATACGCAGTATTTT

d_call: -
clone_size: -
j_call: TRBJ2-2
v_call: TRBV7-8
cdr3_aa: CASSLEAGINTGELFF
cdr3_nt: TGTGCCAGCAGCTTAGAGGCGGGGATAAACACCGGGGAGCTGTTTTTT

d_call: TRBD1
clone_size: -
j_call: TRBJ1-1
v_call: TRBV6-5
cdr3_aa: CASSSGQGALNTEAFF
cdr3_nt: TGTGCCAGCAGTTCGGGACAGGGGGCCTTAAACACTGAAGCTTTCTTT

d_call: -
clone_size: once
j_call: TRBJ2-7
v_call: TRBV5-4
cdr3_aa: CASSPSSSYEQYF
cdr3_nt: TGTGCCAGCAGCCCCTCCTCCTCCTACGAGCAGTACTTC

d_call: -
clone_size: -
j_call: TRBJ1-2
v_call: TRBV27
cdr3_aa: CASSLTASGMGRYTF
cdr3_nt: TGTGCCAGCAGTTTGACAGCCTCAGGTATGGGGCGCTACACCTTC

d_call: TRBD2
clone_size: -
j_call: TRBJ2-5
v_call: TRBV6-1
cdr3_aa: CASSGLAGLQETQYF
cdr3_nt: TGTGCCAGCAGTGGACTAGCGGGACTACAAGAGACCCAGTACTTC

d_call: -
clone_size: -
j_call: TRBJ2-7
v_call: TRBV7-2
cdr3_aa: CASSLDRSYEQYF
cdr3_nt: TGTGCCAGCAGCTTAGATCGGTCCTACGAGCAGTACTTC

d_call: -
clone_size: once
j_call: TRBJ2-2
v_call: TRBV4-1
cdr3_aa: CASSQGGGRGTGELFF
cdr3_nt: TGCGCCAGCAGTCAAGGAGGAGGGAGGGGGACCGGGGAGCTGTTTTTT

d_call: -
clone_size: -
j_call: TRBJ2-6
v_call: TRBV28
cdr3_aa: CASSPLAAGANVLTF
cdr3_nt: TGTGCCAGCAGCCCACTAGCTGCCGGGGCCAACGTCCTGACTTTC

d_call: TRBD1
clone_size: once
j_call: TRBJ2-7
v_call: TRBV11-2
cdr3_aa: CASSPTDRGGYEQYF
cdr3_nt: TGTGCCAGCAGCCCCACGGACAGGGGCGGTTACGAGCAGTACTTC

d_call: TRBD1
clone_size: -
j_call: TRBJ1-2
v_call: TRBV30
cdr3_aa: CAWSVGTGQEGYTF
cdr3_nt: TGTGCCTGGAGTGTAGGGACAGGGCAGGAAGGCTACACCTTC

d_call: TRBD2
clone_size: -
j_call: TRBJ2-3
v_call: TRBV19
cdr3_aa: CASSLLAGGTDTQYF
cdr3_nt: TGTGCCAGTAGCCTACTAGCGGGGGGCACAGATACGCAGTATTTT

d_call: TRBD2
clone_size: -
j_call: TRBJ2-3
v_call: TRBV11-2
cdr3_aa: CASSLEGGQTDTQYF
cdr3_nt: TGTGCCAGCAGCTTAGAGGGAGGGCAAACAGATACGCAGTATTTT

d_call: -
clone_size: -
j_call: TRBJ1-2
v_call: TRBV18
cdr3_aa: CASSPQTSGPLYGYTF
cdr3_nt: TGTGCCAGCTCACCGCAGACATCAGGGCCCCTCTATGGCTACACCTTC

d_call: -
clone_size: -
j_call: TRBJ2-7
v_call: TRBV6-4
cdr3_aa: CASRREASYEQYF
cdr3_nt: TGTGCCAGCAGGAGGGAGGCCTCCTACGAGCAGTACTTC

d_call: TRBD2
clone_size: -
j_call: TRBJ2-1
v_call: TRBV10-3
cdr3_aa: CAISDIAGASVEQFF
cdr3_nt: TGTGCCATCAGTGACATAGCGGGAGCTTCGGTAGAGCAGTTCTTC

d_call: TRBD2
clone_size: -
j_call: TRBJ2-1
v_call: TRBV4-2
cdr3_aa: CASSQDKGLADSYNEQFF
cdr3_nt: TGTGCCAGCAGCCAAGATAAGGGACTAGCTGATTCCTACAATGAGCAGTTCTTC

d_call: TRBD2
clone_size: -
j_call: TRBJ2-7
v_call: TRBV5-1
cdr3_aa: CASSLAPTSGAYEQYF
cdr3_nt: TGCGCCAGCAGCTTGGCCCCGACTAGCGGGGCTTACGAGCAGTACTTC

d_call: TRBD1
clone_size: -
j_call: TRBJ2-7
v_call: TRBV6-5
cdr3_aa: CASRRDRGAEQYF
cdr3_nt: TGTGCCAGCAGGCGGGACAGGGGTGCCGAGCAGTACTTC

d_call: TRBD2
clone_size: -
j_call: TRBJ2-1
v_call: TRBV5-1
cdr3_aa: CASSSGLAGGSSYNEQFF
cdr3_nt: TGCGCCAGCAGCTCCGGACTAGCGGGAGGAAGCTCCTACAATGAGCAGTTCTTC

d_call: -
clone_size: -
j_call: TRBJ2-1
v_call: TRBV28
cdr3_aa: CASRPRLLGPNEQFF
cdr3_nt: TGTGCCAGCAGGCCCCGACTACTCGGCCCGAATGAGCAGTTCTTC

d_call: TRBD1
clone_size: -
j_call: TRBJ2-1
v_call: TRBV5-1
cdr3_aa: CASSFGRDRGQSLFF
cdr3_nt: TGCGCCAGCAGCTTCGGTCGGGACAGGGGGCAATCGCTGTTCTTC

d_call: TRBD2
clone_size: -
j_call: TRBJ2-2
v_call: TRBV19
cdr3_aa: CASSWRGGRTGELFF
cdr3_nt: TGTGCCAGTAGTTGGCGGGGGGGACGCACCGGGGAGCTGTTTTTT

d_call: -
clone_size: -
j_call: TRBJ1-5
v_call: TRBV28
cdr3_aa: CASSLFPSPRGGNQPQHF
cdr3_nt: TGTGCCAGCAGTTTATTTCCCTCTCCTCGGGGGGGCAATCAGCCCCAGCATTTT

d_call: -
clone_size: -
j_call: TRBJ1-6
v_call: TRBV6-5
cdr3_aa: CASKRQHNSPLHF
cdr3_nt: TGTGCCAGCAAGAGACAGCATAATTCACCCCTCCACTTT

d_call: -
clone_size: -
j_call: TRBJ1-5
v_call: TRBV5-6
cdr3_aa: CASSLRGKPQHF
cdr3_nt: TGTGCCAGCAGCTTGCGGGGGAAGCCCCAGCATTTT

d_call: -
clone_size: -
j_call: TRBJ2-7
v_call: TRBV5-1
cdr3_aa: CASSYTGSSYEQYF
cdr3_nt: TGCGCCAGCAGCTATACAGGGTCCTCCTACGAGCAGTACTTC

d_call: TRBD1
clone_size: -
j_call: TRBJ1-6
v_call: TRBV6-1
cdr3_aa: CASREIQGALDSPLHF
cdr3_nt: TGTGCCAGCAGGGAAATACAGGGGGCGCTTGATTCACCCCTCCACTTT

d_call: TRBD2
clone_size: -
j_call: TRBJ2-7
v_call: TRBV5-6
cdr3_aa: CASSWEEAGGLGEQYF
cdr3_nt: TGTGCCAGCAGCTGGGAGGAAGCGGGAGGGCTCGGCGAGCAGTACTTC